The 10 T cell receptor beta chains listed next were all sequenced from one sample in a study of post-analysis software for immune sequencing data (dated by TCRdb to between 2014 and 2017). Points the paper makes about the study in general: Roughly 5 TRBV segments, including TRBV5-6, TRBV5-1 and TRBV20-1, were significantly more frequent in patients than controls.

Receptor libraries were prepared by PCR. TCRdb records Illumina HiSeq 2500 as the sequencer. To reduce PCR and sequencing biases, unique molecular identifiers were built into the TCR beta cDNA libraries. TCRdb reanalyzed the raw reads on its own, using fastp at Q25 for trimming and MiXCR for clone calling, and kept in-frame beta chains. Rows matching on CDR3 protein sequence are summarized as one entry with the most common DNA and genes. The sample yields 650,000 to 850,000 distinct CDR3 sequences; around 42% were counted once. Roughly 4.5% of the sample is in the top ten clones. The antigens for these receptors are not known. Sequences were obtained from blood. The receptor source for this set is a girl aged 10 to 17 with multiple sclerosis.

This clonotype showed up just a few times. The chain joins TRBV20-1 to TRBJ2-1, with 11 bases fitting TRBD2. J lost 7 bases, V lost 7 bases, and 18 bases had no gene match. CDR1 is DFQATT, CDR2 SNEGSKA, per germline (reference sequence). This CDR3 has 17 amino acids. The CDR3 DNA reads as TGCAGTGGCGGGAAGACTAGCGGGAATATCTTGCGAAATGAGCAGTTCTTC. Translating it yields CSGGKTSGNILRNEQFF.

This clonotype has only a few counts. J is TRBJ2-5 and V is TRBV7-9, with unresolved D. Trimming removed 1 base at V and 13 bases at J, with 13 bases between. Per germline, CDR1 SEHNR and CDR2 FQNEAQ (reference sequence). The CDR3 consists of 12 residues. DNA of the CDR3: TGTGCCAGCAGCTTAGACGCCGGCTCACGGTACTTC. Translation: CASSLDAGSRYF.

This clonotype was detected once. Because it lacks the conserved phenylalanine or tryptophan at the end, this CDR3 is likely a read error. The V gene is TRBV20-1, the J gene TRBJ1-2; D call uncertain. The CDR3 has 14 amino acids. Trimming removed 0 bases at V and 1 base at J, with 9 bases between. Germline CDR1 and CDR2: DFQATT and SNEGSKA (reference sequence). The DNA of the CDR3 is TGCAGTGCTAGAGATTACAATAGTAACTATGGCTACACCGTC. It specifies CSARDYNSNYGYTV.

As regards this clonotype: One end of the junction varies from germline; a read error may be responsible. The rearrangement uses TRBV6-4 and TRBJ2-6, with D perhaps matching TRBD2 (6 bases). This CDR3 is 17 amino acids long. Germline CDR1 and CDR2: MRHNA and SNTAGT. The DNA of the CDR3 is TGTGCCAACAGTGACTTCCGGACCTGGGAGGAGGCCAACGTCCTGACTTTC. Protein sequence: CANSDFRTWEEANVLTF.

The CDR3 is CASSLDQGANEQYF. Written as DNA, the CDR3 is TGTGCCAGCAGCTTAGATCAGGGGGCTAACGAGCAGTACTTC. This chain joins TRBV7-2 and TRBJ2-5, with TRBD1 matching over 8 bases. The better agreement between TRBJ2-7 and the DNA end casts doubt on the J call. This CDR3 region has 14 residues. Germline V gene lookup returns CDR1 SGHTA and CDR2 FQGNSA.

The chain links TRBV20-1 to TRBJ1-2; D gene ambiguous. Trimming removed 0 bases from V and 7 bases from J, with 6 bases in between. Germline V gives CDR1 DFQATT, CDR2 SNEGSKA (reference sequence). CDR3 length: 11 amino acids. This chain's CDR3 is CSARDEGGYTF. CDR3 DNA sequence: TGCAGTGCTAGAGATGAAGGTGGCTACACCTTC.

In its sample, this clonotype was seen a few times. The genes are TRBV11-1 and TRBJ2-3; 7 nucleotides match TRBD1. Germline lookup yields CDR1 SGHAT and CDR2 FQDESV (reference sequence). Germline trimming cut 5 bases from V and 4 bases from J; bases unmatched to any gene: 12. The CDR3 is 16 amino acids. CDR3 in amino acids: CASSGRQGRYADTQYF. The CDR3 region has the DNA TGTGCCAGCAGCGGGCGACAGGGAAGGTATGCAGATACGCAGTATTTT.

V and J are TRBV12-3 or TRBV12-4 and TRBJ2-1; 10 bases align to TRBD2. The V and J ends lost 4 bases and 8 bases, in that order; junction bases with no gene match: 11. The CDR3 length is 16 residues. The CDR3 region has the DNA TGTGCCAGCAGTTATTGGTCTAGCGGGAGTAAGGATGAGCAGTTCTTC. The encoded protein is CASSYWSSGSKDEQFF.

The chain employs TRBV28 and TRBJ1-1; 9 nucleotides line up with TRBD1. CDR1 is MDHEN and CDR2 is SYDVKM in the germline V gene. The ends lost 3 bases at V and 0 bases at J; junction bases unmatched: 14. The CDR3 has 19 residues. The CDR3 loop is CASSFPGTGFHDLNTEAFF. In DNA, the CDR3 is TGTGCCAGCAGTTTTCCCGGGACAGGGTTTCACGATCTGAACACTGAAGCTTTCTTT.

For this clonotype: A much larger clone lies a single base off, so this may be a read error. The V and J genes are TRBV7-7 and TRBJ2-6; D may be TRBD1 (5 bases). This CDR3 has 14 residues. Germline V gene data show CDR1 as SSHAT and CDR2 as FNYEAQ (reference sequence). The CDR3 is CASSPYSGANVQTF. CDR3 coding DNA: TGTGCTAGCAGCCCCTATTCTGGGGCCAACGTCCAGACTTTC.